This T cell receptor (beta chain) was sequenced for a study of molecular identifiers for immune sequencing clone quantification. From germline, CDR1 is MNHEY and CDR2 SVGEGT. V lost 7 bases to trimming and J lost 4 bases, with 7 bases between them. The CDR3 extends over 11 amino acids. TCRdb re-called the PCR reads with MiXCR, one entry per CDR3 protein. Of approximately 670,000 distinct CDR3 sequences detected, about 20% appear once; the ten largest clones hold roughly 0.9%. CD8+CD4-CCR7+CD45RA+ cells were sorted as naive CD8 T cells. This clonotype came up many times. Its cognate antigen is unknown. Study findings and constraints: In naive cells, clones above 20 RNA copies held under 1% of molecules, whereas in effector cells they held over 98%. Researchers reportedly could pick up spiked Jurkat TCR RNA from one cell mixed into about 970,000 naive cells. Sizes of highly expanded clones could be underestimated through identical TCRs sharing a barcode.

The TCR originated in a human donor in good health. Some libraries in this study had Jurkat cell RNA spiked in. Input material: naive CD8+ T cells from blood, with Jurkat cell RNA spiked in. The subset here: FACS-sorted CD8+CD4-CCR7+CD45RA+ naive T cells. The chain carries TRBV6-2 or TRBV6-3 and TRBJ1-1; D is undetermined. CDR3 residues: CASIQATEAFF. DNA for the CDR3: TGTGCCAGCATCCAGGCCACTGAAGCTTTCTTT.